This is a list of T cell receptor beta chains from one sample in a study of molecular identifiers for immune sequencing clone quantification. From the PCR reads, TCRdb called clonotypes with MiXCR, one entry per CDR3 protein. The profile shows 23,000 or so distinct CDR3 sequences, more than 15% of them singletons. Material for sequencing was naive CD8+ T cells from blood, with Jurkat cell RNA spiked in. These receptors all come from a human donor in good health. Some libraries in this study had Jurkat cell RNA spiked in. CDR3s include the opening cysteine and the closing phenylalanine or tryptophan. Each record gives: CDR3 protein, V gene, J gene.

CDR3: CASSAEASGGIYEQYF
V: TRBV7-6
J: TRBJ2-7

CDR3: CAWSVPRQTREKLFF
V: TRBV30
J: TRBJ1-4

CDR3: CASSVAYGMETQYF
V: TRBV9
J: TRBJ2-5

CDR3: CASSKGTGAKWGQPQHF
V: TRBV21-1
J: TRBJ1-5

CDR3: CSAREARQGNSNQPQHF
V: TRBV20-1
J: TRBJ1-5

CDR3: CASRVLWTSGSETQYF
V: TRBV28
J: TRBJ2-5

CDR3: CASSQTGTSGFVYTQYF
V: TRBV4-3
J: TRBJ2-3

CDR3: CASSLVQGMTDTQYF
V: TRBV7-9
J: TRBJ2-3

CDR3: CASRDQGDTQYF
V: TRBV4-2
J: TRBJ2-3

CDR3: CASSLVYTDTQYF
V: TRBV7-9
J: TRBJ2-3

CDR3: CASSLAGEQYF
V: TRBV7-9
J: TRBJ2-7

CDR3: CSARFSGRLEEAFF
V: TRBV20-1
J: TRBJ1-1

CDR3: CASSSGDRVNQPQHF
V: TRBV28
J: TRBJ1-5

CDR3: CSVEDGTDSIGEQYF
V: TRBV29-1
J: TRBJ2-7

CDR3: CASRSGLTSTDTQYF
V: TRBV13
J: TRBJ2-3

CDR3: CATSAPAGTDTGELFF
V: TRBV24-1
J: TRBJ2-2

CDR3: CASSSSGTGEPLETQYF
V: TRBV12-3/TRBV12-4
J: TRBJ2-5

CDR3: CASSQTGTGELFF
V: TRBV7-9
J: TRBJ2-2

CDR3: CSVQRAAYNEQFF
V: TRBV29-1
J: TRBJ2-1

CDR3: CASSGQGASTDTQYF
V: TRBV6-6
J: TRBJ2-3

CDR3: CASSLILAGEQYF
V: TRBV7-2
J: TRBJ2-7

CDR3: CSVELGRTSTDTQYF
V: TRBV29-1
J: TRBJ2-3

CDR3: CASSPIPRDREYIQYF
V: TRBV28
J: TRBJ2-4

CDR3: CASSSLDRSLFYEQYF
V: TRBV7-8
J: TRBJ2-7

CDR3: CSARDFRDEQYF
V: TRBV20-1
J: TRBJ2-7

CDR3: CASSQDTATRGGEAFF
V: TRBV4-3
J: TRBJ1-1

CDR3: CASRGQGADTQYF
V: TRBV2
J: TRBJ2-3

CDR3: CATSSYGTVASEPDTQYF
V: TRBV15
J: TRBJ2-3

CDR3: CASSERVEQFF
V: TRBV25-1
J: TRBJ2-1

CDR3: CASQLGQGRTEAFF
V: TRBV2
J: TRBJ1-1

CDR3: CASSVSGSSTDTQYF
V: TRBV7-2
J: TRBJ2-3

CDR3: CSVEQTGGTYEQYF
V: TRBV29-1
J: TRBJ2-7

CDR3: CASSLSWDRTVLAGAYEQYF
V: TRBV7-2
J: TRBJ2-7

CDR3: CASSLNTLSNQPQHF
V: TRBV5-6
J: TRBJ1-5

CDR3: CASRLDPGATNEKLFF
V: TRBV28
J: TRBJ1-4

CDR3: CASSYGSGELFF
V: TRBV27
J: TRBJ2-2

CDR3: CASSQDVAGAGLNYGYTF
V: TRBV3-1
J: TRBJ1-2

CDR3: CASSQAHTGTMITEAFF
V: TRBV4-3
J: TRBJ1-1

CDR3: CASSNPGPVGTEAFF
V: TRBV13
J: TRBJ1-1

CDR3: CASSLDTIYNSPLHF
V: TRBV27
J: TRBJ1-6

CDR3: CASSPSGGYEQYF
V: TRBV4-3
J: TRBJ2-7

CDR3: CSGDRGSTDTQYF
V: TRBV29-1
J: TRBJ2-3

CDR3: CSVELAGAYEQYF
V: TRBV20-1
J: TRBJ2-7

CDR3: CASSPSGNYYNEQFF
V: TRBV18
J: TRBJ2-1

CDR3: CASSQDVNTDTQYF
V: TRBV14
J: TRBJ2-3

CDR3: CASSEGEGEVYAGELFF
V: TRBV6-1
J: TRBJ2-2

CDR3: CASSPDRANTEAFF
V: TRBV5-8
J: TRBJ1-1